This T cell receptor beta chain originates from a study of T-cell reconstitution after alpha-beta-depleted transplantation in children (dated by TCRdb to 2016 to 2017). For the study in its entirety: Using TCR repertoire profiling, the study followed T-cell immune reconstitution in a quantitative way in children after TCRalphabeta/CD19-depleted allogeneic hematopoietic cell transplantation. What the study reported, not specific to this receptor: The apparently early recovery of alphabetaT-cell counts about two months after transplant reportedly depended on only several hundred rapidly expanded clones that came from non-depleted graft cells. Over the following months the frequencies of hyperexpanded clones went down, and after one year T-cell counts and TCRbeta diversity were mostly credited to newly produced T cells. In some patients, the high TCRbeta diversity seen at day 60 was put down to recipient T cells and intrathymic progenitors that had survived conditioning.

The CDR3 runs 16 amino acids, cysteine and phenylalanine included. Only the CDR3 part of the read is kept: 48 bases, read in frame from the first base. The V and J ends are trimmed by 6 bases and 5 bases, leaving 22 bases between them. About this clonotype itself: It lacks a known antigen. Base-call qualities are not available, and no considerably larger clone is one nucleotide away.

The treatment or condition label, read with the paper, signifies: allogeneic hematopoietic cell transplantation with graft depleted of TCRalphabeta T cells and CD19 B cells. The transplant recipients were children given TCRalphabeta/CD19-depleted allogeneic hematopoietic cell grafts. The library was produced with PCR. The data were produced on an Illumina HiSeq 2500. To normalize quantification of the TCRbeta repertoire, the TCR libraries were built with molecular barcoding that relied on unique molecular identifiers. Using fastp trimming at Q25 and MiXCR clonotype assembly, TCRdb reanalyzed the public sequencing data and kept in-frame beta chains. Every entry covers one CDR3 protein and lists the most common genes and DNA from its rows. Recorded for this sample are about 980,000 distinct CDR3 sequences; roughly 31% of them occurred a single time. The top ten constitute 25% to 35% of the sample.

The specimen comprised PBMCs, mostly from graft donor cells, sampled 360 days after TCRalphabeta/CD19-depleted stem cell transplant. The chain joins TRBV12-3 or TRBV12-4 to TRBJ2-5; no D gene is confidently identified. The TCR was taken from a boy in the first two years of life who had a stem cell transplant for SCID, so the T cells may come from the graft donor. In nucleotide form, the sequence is TGTGCCAGCAGCCCCGGTGGGCGGACCGACTGGGAGACCCAGTACTTC. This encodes CASSPGGRTDWETQYF.